A single sample is the source of the 28 T cell receptor beta chains below, sequenced in a study of T cell repertoires in cytomegalovirus infection. Each CDR3 protein gets one entry after TCRdb re-called the reads with MiXCR. The sample has 300,000 to 450,000 distinct CDR3 sequences, 15% to 20% seen once. The sequencing input was PBMCs. The source is a human donor in good health (CMV status not recorded). Some clones in this sample may be carry-over from other donors' samples.

The chain links TRBV7-2 to TRBJ2-3; maybe TRBD2 (5 bases). Germline assignment: CDR1 SGHTA and CDR2 FQGNSA. V shed 5 bases and J shed 0 bases, with 12 bases lying between them. The CDR3 covers 15 residues. CDR3 region: CASSPEGLSTDTQYF. CDR3 nucleotide sequence: TGTGCCAGCAGCCCAGAGGGCCTCAGCACAGATACGCAGTATTTT. Combining the CDR3 with reference TRBV7-2 and TRBJ2-3 gives the whole variable domain GAGVSQSPSNKVTEKGKDVELRCDPISGHTALYWYRQSLGQGLEFLIYFQGNSAPDKSGLPSDRFSAERTGGSVSTLTIQRTQQEDSAVYLCASSPEGLSTDTQYFGPGTRLTVL.

There are many counts of this clonotype. V usage is TRBV29-1 and J usage is TRBJ2-1, with a tentative D call TRBD2 (6 bases). Per the germline V gene, CDR1 is SQVTM and CDR2 is ANQGSEA. The CDR3 consists of 14 residues. V shed 3 bases and J shed 2 bases, with 11 bases lying between them. CDR3 bases: TGCAGCGTTGAGGGGGGAGACCCCTACAATGAGCAGTTCTTC. Its translation: CSVEGGDPYNEQFF.

This clonotype was observed at least ten times. This chain connects TRBV19 to TRBJ2-1, with 8 bases matching TRBD1. Per the germline V gene, CDR1 is LNHDA and CDR2 is SQIVND (reference sequence). The CDR3 spans 15 residues. After removal of 2 bases from V and 7 bases from J, the junction contained 7 bases not matched to a gene. The CDR3 region has the DNA TGTGCCAGTAGTATAAGCCCCGGGACAGGTAATGAGCAGTTCTTC. As protein: CASSISPGTGNEQFF.

This clonotype has only a few counts. This rearrangement joins TRBV18 to TRBJ1-3; no clear D gene. CDR1 KGHSH and CDR2 LQKENI come from the germline V gene. With 3 bases removed from V and 2 bases from J, the gap between germline ends came to 17 bases. The CDR3 is made up of 17 amino acids. DNA for the CDR3: TGTGCCAGCTCACCGTGGGCTCCTGGAGTCGCTGGAAACACCATATATTTT. Its translation is CASSPWAPGVAGNTIYF.

The V gene is TRBV3-1, the J gene TRBJ1-4; no reliable D call. The germline CDR1 and CDR2 sequences are LGHDT and YNNKEL (reference sequence). This CDR3 comprises 14 residues. V dropped 5 bases and J dropped 7 bases, with 14 bases sitting between them. The CDR3 is CASSNREGGEKLFF. The CDR3 nucleotides read TGTGCCAGCAGCAACCGGGAGGGAGGTGAAAAACTGTTTTTT.

Here the CDR3 DNA reads TGTGCCAGCAGGCCTGGGGGGGGCGGGGATGGCTACACCTTC. Its translation: CASRPGGGGDGYTF. The rearrangement links TRBV28 to TRBJ1-2; D possibly corresponds to TRBD1 (6 bases). This CDR3 is built from 14 residues. Germline lookup yields CDR1 MDHEN and CDR2 SYDVKM. Trimming took off 6 bases at V and 6 bases at J, with 17 bases between the two ends.

Written as DNA, the CDR3 is TGCGCCAGCAGCCAAGGAATCATGACTGAGCAGTTCTTC. The encoded protein is CASSQGIMTEQFF. The V gene is TRBV4-3, the J gene TRBJ2-1, with unresolved D. The CDR3 covers 13 residues. The V gene's germline CDR1 is LGHNA and CDR2 YSLEER. The germline V and J ends were trimmed by 1 base and 9 bases, with 10 bases remaining between them.

At least ten counts were recorded for this clonotype. The V and J genes are TRBV12-3 or TRBV12-4 and TRBJ1-1, with D uncertain. This CDR3 region has 16 residues. Trimming pared 2 bases from V and 0 bases from J, leaving 13 bases between. DNA for the CDR3: TGTGCCAGCAGTTTATACAGTGGGTCCATGAACACTGAAGCTTTCTTT. Translated, it gives CASSLYSGSMNTEAFF.

This chain joins TRBV5-1 and TRBJ2-3; D call uncertain. The CDR3 consists of 13 residues. V lost 0 bases and J lost 6, with 8 bases in between. The germline V gene encodes CDR1 SGHRS and CDR2 YFSETQ. In nucleotides, the CDR3 is TGCGCCAGCAGCTTGGGGATCGGTGATACGCAGTATTTT. Its translation: CASSLGIGDTQYF.

The V and J genes are TRBV28 and TRBJ2-7; D possibly corresponds to TRBD1 (7 bases). Between the trimmed V and J ends, which lost 3 bases and 2 bases, there was a span of 11 bases. The CDR3 contains 14 residues. Germline V gene lookup returns CDR1 MDHEN and CDR2 SYDVKM. The CDR3 sequence: CASSLGGQAYEQYF. The DNA for the CDR3 is TGTGCCAGCAGTTTGGGAGGACAGGCCTACGAGCAGTACTTC.

This clonotype was detected ten times or more. This chain uses TRBV6-2 or TRBV6-3 with TRBJ2-1; D remains ambiguous. The length of the CDR3 is 13 residues. The germline V gene has CDR1 MNHEY and CDR2 SVGEGT. V lost 3 bases, J lost 9 bases, and 12 bases lay in between. CDR3 in amino acids: CASSYSRMGEQFF. Written as DNA, the CDR3 is TGTGCCAGCAGTTATAGTCGGATGGGTGAGCAGTTCTTC.

This clonotype was seen only a few times. The V and J genes are TRBV7-9 and TRBJ2-4, with a tentative D call TRBD2 (6 bases). The CDR3 has 14 residues. CDR1 and CDR2 (germline): SEHNR, FQNEAQ (reference sequence). Trimming took off 6 bases at V and 7 bases at J, with 16 bases between the two ends. CDR3: CASRNWDRGNIQYF. The CDR3 nucleotides are TGTGCCAGCAGGAACTGGGACCGGGGGAACATTCAGTACTTC.

The sample holds a few counts of this clonotype. The chain links TRBV29-1 to TRBJ2-5; the D is unclear. CDR3 length: 11 residues. The germline CDR1 and CDR2 sequences are SQVTM and ANQGSEA. V was shortened by 7 bases and J by 5 bases, with 11 bases between the two germline ends. This CDR3 reads CSAVSDETQYF. The DNA of the CDR3 is TGCAGCGCCGTCAGTGATGAGACCCAGTACTTC.

This clonotype was counted ten times or more. The genes are TRBV20-1 and TRBJ1-5; the D is unclear. Between the trimmed V and J ends, which lost 6 bases and 0 bases, there was a span of 15 bases. Germline CDR1 reads DFQATT; CDR2 reads SNEGSKA (reference sequence). CDR3 length: 15 residues. In DNA, the CDR3 is TGCAGTGCCGTCCCCACAACTTATAGCAATCAGCCCCAGCATTTT. It is translated as CSAVPTTYSNQPQHF.

The chain links TRBV12-3 or TRBV12-4 to TRBJ2-6, with 8 bases matching TRBD2. There are 17 residues in the CDR3. V lost 5 bases to trimming and J lost 3 bases; unmatched junction nucleotides: 9. The CDR3: CASSPLSGGVGANVLTF. DNA of the CDR3: TGTGCCAGCAGTCCCCTATCGGGAGGGGTTGGGGCCAACGTCCTGACTTTC.

This clonotype was detected a few times. V usage is TRBV7-9 and J usage is TRBJ2-2; 8 bases are a match to TRBD2. The CDR3 sequence is 15 residues long. From germline, CDR1 is SEHNR and CDR2 FQNEAQ (reference sequence). V lost 5 bases, J lost 3 bases, and 5 bases stayed unmatched. This chain's CDR3 is CASSHTSGDTGELFF. CDR3 nucleotides: TGTGCCAGCAGCCACACTAGCGGCGACACCGGGGAGCTGTTTTTT.

As to this clonotype: A much larger clonotype is one base distant, so this may be a read error. The chain's CDR3 is CASSSRGLGADTQYF. CDR3 DNA sequence: TGTGCCAGCAGTTCCAGGGGCTTAGGAGCAGATACGCAGTATTTT. This chain joins TRBV12-3 or TRBV12-4 and TRBJ2-3, with D possibly matching TRBD1 (6 bases). This CDR3 spans 15 amino acids. Trimming shortened V by 4 bases and J by 4 bases, and 15 bases separated the two germline ends.

In its sample, this clonotype was seen a few times. V gene TRBV20-1 combines with J gene TRBJ2-7, with 7 bases aligning to TRBD1. Germline CDR1 reads DFQATT; CDR2 reads SNEGSKA (reference sequence). The V and J ends lost 4 bases and 2 bases, in that order; junction bases with no gene match: 14. CDR3 length equals 16 residues. Here the CDR3 DNA reads TGCAGTGCTATTAGACCTTCCGGGACAGCCCCCTACGAGCAGTACTTC. Its protein is CSAIRPSGTAPYEQYF.

This clonotype came up a few times. The gene calls are TRBV6-2 or TRBV6-3 and TRBJ2-3; TRBD2 is a possible D gene (5 bases). This CDR3 has 15 residues. Germline CDR1 reads MNHEY; CDR2 reads SVGEGT. V was cut by 2 bases and J by 2 bases, with 11 bases left in between. The CDR3 sequence: CASSYRGRYTDTQYF. The DNA for the CDR3 is TGTGCCAGCAGTTACCGCGGGCGATACACAGATACGCAGTATTTT.

In this sample, this clonotype turned up many times. The chain is built from TRBV27 and TRBJ2-5; D is possibly TRBD2 (6 bases). The CDR3 contains 13 residues. Trimming pared 8 bases from V and 5 bases from J, leaving 15 bases between. Germline V lookup: CDR1 MNHEY, CDR2 SMNVEV (reference sequence). The CDR3 spells CASRISGGETQYF. The DNA for the CDR3 is TGTGCCAGCCGGATTTCAGGAGGGGAGACCCAGTACTTC.

The chain links TRBV7-2 to TRBJ2-2, with TRBD2 matching 9 bases. Looked up from germline, CDR1 is SGHTA and CDR2 is FQGNSA. The CDR3 is 15 amino acids. The trim removed 5 bases at V and 4 bases at J, leaving 5 bases unmatched. The CDR3 DNA follows: TGTGCCAGCAGCACGGGACTAGCAGCCACCGGGGAGCTGTTTTTT. The encoded protein is CASSTGLAATGELFF. Full variable domain (rest looked up from reference TRBV7-2 and TRBJ2-2): GAGVSQSPSNKVTEKGKDVELRCDPISGHTALYWYRQSLGQGLEFLIYFQGNSAPDKSGLPSDRFSAERTGGSVSTLTIQRTQQEDSAVYLCASSTGLAATGELFFGEGSRLTVL.

The table lists this clonotype with a few counts. This rearrangement joins TRBV5-4 to TRBJ2-1, with D tentatively TRBD1 (5 bases). The CDR3 is 14 residues long. Germline V CDR1 and CDR2: SGHNT, YYREEE (reference sequence). V was cut by 2 bases and J by 12 bases, with 18 bases left in between. For the CDR3, the DNA is TGTGCCAGCAGCTTAAGATCCAGGGCGCTTGTGCAGTTCTTC. This translates into CASSLRSRALVQFF.

This clonotype has just a few counts. This chain connects TRBV20-1 to TRBJ2-3; TRBD1 matches at 7 bases. Germline trimming cut 7 bases from V and 3 bases from J; bases unmatched to any gene: 4. In germline, CDR1 is DFQATT, CDR2 SNEGSKA (reference sequence). CDR3 length: 12 residues. The CDR3 nucleotides read TGCAGTGGGAAGGACAGGACAGATACGCAGTATTTT. Its protein is CSGKDRTDTQYF.

DNA for the CDR3: TGTGCCAGCATTCTACATTCCGGGACTCTGAACACTGAAGCTTTCTTT. It codes for CASILHSGTLNTEAFF. The chain is built from TRBV6-2 or TRBV6-3 and TRBJ1-1; the D gene is possibly TRBD1 (5 bases). This CDR3 has 16 residues. Trimming left V 7 bases short and J 0 bases short, with 18 bases between. Germline V gene data show CDR1 as MNHEY and CDR2 as SVGEGT.

This clonotype was recorded a few times. The chain has TRBV9 and TRBJ1-1; D uncertain. CDR3 length: 13 amino acids. V lost 4 bases to trimming and J lost 5 bases, with 12 bases between them. Germline lookup yields CDR1 SGDLS and CDR2 YYNGEE. CDR3 DNA: TGTGCCAGCAGCTCACGGACGAGGACTGAAGCTTTCTTT. Its protein is CASSSRTRTEAFF.

The chain has TRBV6-6 and TRBJ2-7; the D is unclear. The V and J ends lost 0 bases and 2 bases respectively, with 8 bases between them. The CDR3 consists of 14 residues. The V gene's germline CDR1 is MNHNY and CDR2 SVGAGI (reference sequence). The CDR3 is CASSYSVQTYEQYF. The CDR3 DNA is TGTGCCAGCAGTTACTCGGTACAGACCTACGAGCAGTACTTC.

The gene calls are TRBV5-1 and TRBJ2-7; the D gene could be TRBD1 or TRBD2 (6 bases each). This CDR3 is 14 amino acids long. Trimming took off 4 bases at V and 1 base at J, with 12 bases between the two ends. CDR1 and CDR2 (germline): SGHRS, YFSETQ. The CDR3 sequence is CASSRGTISYEQYF. The CDR3, as DNA: TGCGCCAGCAGCCGGGGGACAATTTCCTACGAGCAGTACTTC.

Only a few counts were recorded for this clonotype. The V gene is TRBV19, the J gene TRBJ2-1; 8 nucleotides align to TRBD2. Germline assignment: CDR1 LNHDA and CDR2 SQIVND (reference sequence). This CDR3 region has 19 residues. With 1 base clipped from V and 1 base from J, the junction kept 12 bases outside the gene matches. The CDR3 DNA reads TGTGCCAGTAGTATAGCGGCTAGCGGGTGGATGGGGTCCTACAATGAGCAGTTCTTC. Its translation is CASSIAASGWMGSYNEQFF.